What follows describes a single TCR beta chain. It lacks a known antigen. No per-base quality is available; no much larger clone lies one base away. The source of the sample is a study of cytomegalovirus exposure and HLA in healthy donors (dated by TCRdb to between 2016 and 2019). Broadly, across the study: According to a later analysis, the 120 or so validation repertoires were produced on the same platform as the approximately 610 repertoires of the first cohort. The aim of the study was to test whether cataloging public T cell receptors could identify signatures of past pathogen exposure. In addition to the first cohort of 666 subjects, a separate validation cohort of 130 or so different subjects was used. To predict cytomegalovirus infection status, the study combined high-throughput TCR immunosequencing, statistical association of individual TCRs with disease status, and machine learning.

Separate from the roughly 700-subject first cohort, the validation cohort of around 130 subjects was the group to which the donors belonged. The method was the immunoSEQ multiplex PCR assay. As for how the authors treated the data: A statistical classification framework was built to diagnose cytomegalovirus status from the catalog of TCR beta chain sequences. In its TCRdb copy, this immuneACCESS table keeps in-frame sequences only and misses some clones. Where compared with another copy, unresolved V genes explain less than half of these, and the others have no known cause. V, J and clone size were drawn from that table, and D and trimming were deduced from the DNA. For this sample the table gives fewer than 350,000 clones, of which over 75% were detected only once. 0.92% of the sample is in the top ten clones. What the work shows at the level of the full study, not this receptor alone: A few of the identified cytomegalovirus-associated TCR beta chains were confirmed in vitro to be specific for cytomegalovirus antigens. A later analysis found that TCRs clustered in the first cohort also tended to co-occur in the 95 to 150 validation repertoires, with 94% of cluster scores above 0. The study listed 150 to 200 TCR beta chains as associated with cytomegalovirus. The classifier was reported to diagnose cytomegalovirus status with high specificity and sensitivity in both the original cohort and the validation cohort. Most TCR sequences were observed very rarely across donors, whereas some public TCRs were present in many individuals. The authors suggested that the approach could potentially be generalized to other disease states and immunological phenotypes. A later analysis lacked HLA typing for the validation cohort, so it scored co-occurrence in that cohort across all 110 or so repertoires.

The source is a woman aged 18-29 years in good health and CMV-seronegative. The sequencing input was PBMCs.

The DNA reads as follows: TGTGCCAGCAGCTTTGAGAGCACCGGGGAGCTGTTTTTT. Translated, it gives CASSFESTGELFF. The V and J genes are TRBV5-6 and TRBJ2-2; no D gene is confidently identified. From cysteine to phenylalanine, the CDR3 is 13 amino acids long. Only CDR3 DNA remains: 39 bases, in frame from the first base. The germline V gene sets CDR1 to SGHDT and CDR2 to YYEEEE. V is shortened by 2 bases, J by 4 bases, and the region joining them spans 6 bases.